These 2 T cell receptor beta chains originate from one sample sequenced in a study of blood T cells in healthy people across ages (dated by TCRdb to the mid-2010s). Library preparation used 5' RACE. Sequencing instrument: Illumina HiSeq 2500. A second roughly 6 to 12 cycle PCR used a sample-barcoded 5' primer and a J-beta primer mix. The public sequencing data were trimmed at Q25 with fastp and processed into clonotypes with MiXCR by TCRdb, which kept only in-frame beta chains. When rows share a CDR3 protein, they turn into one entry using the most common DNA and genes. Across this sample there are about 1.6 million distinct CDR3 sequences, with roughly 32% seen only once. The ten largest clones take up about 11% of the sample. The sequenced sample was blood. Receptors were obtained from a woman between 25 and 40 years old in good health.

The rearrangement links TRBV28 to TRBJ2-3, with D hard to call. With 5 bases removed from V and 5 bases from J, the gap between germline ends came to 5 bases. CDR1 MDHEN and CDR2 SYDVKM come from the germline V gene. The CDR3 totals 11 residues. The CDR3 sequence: CASSEKDTQYF. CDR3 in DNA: TGTGCCAGCAGTGAGAAAGATACGCAGTATTTT.

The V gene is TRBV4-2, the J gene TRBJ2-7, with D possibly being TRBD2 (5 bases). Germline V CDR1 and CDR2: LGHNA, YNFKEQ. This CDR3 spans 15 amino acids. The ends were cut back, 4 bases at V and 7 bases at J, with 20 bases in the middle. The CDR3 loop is CASSRRLAGVEEQYF. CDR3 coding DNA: TGTGCCAGCAGCCGCCGCCTAGCCGGCGTAGAGGAGCAGTACTTC.